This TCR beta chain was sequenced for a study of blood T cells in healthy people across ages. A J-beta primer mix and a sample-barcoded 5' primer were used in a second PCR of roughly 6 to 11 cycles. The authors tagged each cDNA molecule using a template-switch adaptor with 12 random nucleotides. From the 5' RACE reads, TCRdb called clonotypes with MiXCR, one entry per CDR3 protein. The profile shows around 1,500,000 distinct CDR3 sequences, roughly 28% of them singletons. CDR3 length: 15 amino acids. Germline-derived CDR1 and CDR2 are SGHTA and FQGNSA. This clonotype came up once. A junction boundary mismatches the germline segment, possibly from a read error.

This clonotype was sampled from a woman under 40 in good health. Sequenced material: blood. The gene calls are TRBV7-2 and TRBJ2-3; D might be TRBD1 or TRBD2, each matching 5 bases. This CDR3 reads CASSPRSGRTGTQYF. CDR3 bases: TGTGCCAGCAGCCCTCGGAGCGGACGCACAGGTACGCAGTATTTT.